This T cell receptor beta chain was recovered during a study of blood T cell repertoires in COVID-19. Study information: Some COVID-19 samples were acute and others convalescent; all came from the United States, Italy and Spain.

Germline loops: CDR1 SGHRS, CDR2 YFSETQ. The CDR3 runs 14 residues. Losses at the gene ends were 4 bases for V and 4 bases for J; bases not matched to a gene: 7. Profiled with immunoSEQ multiplex PCR; TCRdb holds only in-frame clones, not every one. The sample has some 460,000 clones, around 89% seen once. This rearrangement joins TRBV5-1 to TRBJ1-2; 7 nucleotides line up with TRBD1. Sequenced: peripheral blood. The TCR originated in a woman aged 25 to 39 with acute or convalescent COVID-19. The CDR3 region has the DNA TGCGCCAGCAGCCGGACAGGTTCTGGCTATGGCTACACCTTC. Its protein product is CASSRTGSGYGYTF.